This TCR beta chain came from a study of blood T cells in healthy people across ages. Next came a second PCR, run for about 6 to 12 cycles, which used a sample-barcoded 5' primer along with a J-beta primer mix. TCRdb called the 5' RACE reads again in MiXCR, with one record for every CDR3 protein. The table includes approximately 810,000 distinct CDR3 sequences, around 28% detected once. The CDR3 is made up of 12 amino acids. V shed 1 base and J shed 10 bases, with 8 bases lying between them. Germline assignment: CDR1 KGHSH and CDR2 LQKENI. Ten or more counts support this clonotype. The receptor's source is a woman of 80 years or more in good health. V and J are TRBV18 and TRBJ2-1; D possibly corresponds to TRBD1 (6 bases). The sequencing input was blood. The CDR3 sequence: CASSPQGQEQFF. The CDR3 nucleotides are TGTGCCAGCTCACCACAGGGACAAGAGCAGTTCTTC.